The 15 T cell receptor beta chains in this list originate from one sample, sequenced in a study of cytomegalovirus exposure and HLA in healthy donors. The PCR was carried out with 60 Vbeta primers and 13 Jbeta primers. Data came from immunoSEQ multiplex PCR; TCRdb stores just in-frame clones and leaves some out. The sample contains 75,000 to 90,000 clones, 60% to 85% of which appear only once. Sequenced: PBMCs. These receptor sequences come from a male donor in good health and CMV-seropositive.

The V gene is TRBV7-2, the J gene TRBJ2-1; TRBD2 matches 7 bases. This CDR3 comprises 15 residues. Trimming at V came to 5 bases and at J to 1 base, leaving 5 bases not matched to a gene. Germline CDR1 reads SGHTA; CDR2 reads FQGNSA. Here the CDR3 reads CASSASGISYNEQFF. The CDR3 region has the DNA TGTGCCAGCAGCGCTAGCGGAATTTCCTACAATGAGCAGTTCTTC.

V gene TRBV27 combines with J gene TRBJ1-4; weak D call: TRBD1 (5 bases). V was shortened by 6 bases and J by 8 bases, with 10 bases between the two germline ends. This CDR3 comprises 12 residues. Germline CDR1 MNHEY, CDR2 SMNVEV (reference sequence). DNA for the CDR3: TGTGCCAGCAGGGGCGGGGGGGAAAAACTGTTTTTT. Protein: CASRGGGEKLFF. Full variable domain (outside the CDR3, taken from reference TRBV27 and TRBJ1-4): EAQVTQNPRYLITVTGKKLTVTCSQNMNHEYMSWYRQDPGLGLRQIYYSMNVEVTDKGDVPEGYKVSRKEKRNFPLILESPSPNQTSLYFCASRGGGEKLFFGSGTQLSVL.

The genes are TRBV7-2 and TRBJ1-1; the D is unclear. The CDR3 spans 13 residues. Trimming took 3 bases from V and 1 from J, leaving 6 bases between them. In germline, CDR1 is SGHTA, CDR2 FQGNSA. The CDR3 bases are TGTGCCAGCAGCTTTTACGGGAACACTGAAGCTTTCTTT. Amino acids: CASSFYGNTEAFF.

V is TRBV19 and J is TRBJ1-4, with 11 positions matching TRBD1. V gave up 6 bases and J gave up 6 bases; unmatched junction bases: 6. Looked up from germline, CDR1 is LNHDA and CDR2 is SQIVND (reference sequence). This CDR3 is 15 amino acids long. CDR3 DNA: TGTGCCAGTAGATTCGCGGGACAGGGGGATGAAAAACTGTTTTTT. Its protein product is CASRFAGQGDEKLFF.

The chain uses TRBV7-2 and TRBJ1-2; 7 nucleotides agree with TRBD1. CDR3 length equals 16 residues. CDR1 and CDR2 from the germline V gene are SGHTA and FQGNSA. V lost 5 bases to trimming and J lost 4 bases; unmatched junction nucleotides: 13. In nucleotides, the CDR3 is TGTGCCAGCAGCCCCGAGTCGTACAGGGGTGGCTATGGCTACACCTTC. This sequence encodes CASSPESYRGGYGYTF.

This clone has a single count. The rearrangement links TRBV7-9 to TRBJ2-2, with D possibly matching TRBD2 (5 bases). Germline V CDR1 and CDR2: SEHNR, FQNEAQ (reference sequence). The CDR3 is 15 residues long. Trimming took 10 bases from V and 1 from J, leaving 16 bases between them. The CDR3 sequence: CATPGGLQNTGELFF. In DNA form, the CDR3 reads TGTGCCACCCCTGGAGGCCTCCAGAACACCGGGGAGCTGTTTTTT.

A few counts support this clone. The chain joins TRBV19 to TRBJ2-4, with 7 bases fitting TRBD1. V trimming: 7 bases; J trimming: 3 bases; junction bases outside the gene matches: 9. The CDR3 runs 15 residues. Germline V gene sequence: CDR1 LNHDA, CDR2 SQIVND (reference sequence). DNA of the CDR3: TGTGCCAGTACCCCAGGGGGATGGGACAAAAACATTCAGTACTTC. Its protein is CASTPGGWDKNIQYF.

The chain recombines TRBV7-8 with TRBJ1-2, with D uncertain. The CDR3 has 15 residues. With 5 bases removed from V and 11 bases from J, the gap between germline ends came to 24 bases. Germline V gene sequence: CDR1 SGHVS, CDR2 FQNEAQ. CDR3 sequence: CASSPLVGGFGGYTF. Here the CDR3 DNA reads TGTGCCAGCAGCCCCCTGGTAGGAGGGTTTGGAGGTTACACCTTC. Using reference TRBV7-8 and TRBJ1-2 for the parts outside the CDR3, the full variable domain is GAGVSQSPRYKVAKRGQDVALRCDPISGHVSLFWYQQALGQGPEFLTYFQNEAQLDKSGLPSDRFFAERPEGSVSTLKIQRTQQEDSAVYLCASSPLVGGFGGYTFGSGTRLTVV.

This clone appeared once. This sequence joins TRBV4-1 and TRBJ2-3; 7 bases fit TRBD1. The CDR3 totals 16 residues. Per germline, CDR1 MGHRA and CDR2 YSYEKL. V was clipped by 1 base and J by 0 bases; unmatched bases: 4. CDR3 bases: TGCGCCAGCAGCCAAGGAGGGGGCGCGAGCACAGATACGCAGTATTTT. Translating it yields CASSQGGGASTDTQYF.

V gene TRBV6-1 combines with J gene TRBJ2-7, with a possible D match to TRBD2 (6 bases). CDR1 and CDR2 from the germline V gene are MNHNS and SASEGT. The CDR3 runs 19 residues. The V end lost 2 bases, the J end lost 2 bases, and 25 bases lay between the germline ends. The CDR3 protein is CASSEYSGLGGWVTYEQYF. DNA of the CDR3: TGTGCCAGCAGTGAATATTCGGGGCTGGGGGGTTGGGTAACCTACGAGCAGTACTTC.

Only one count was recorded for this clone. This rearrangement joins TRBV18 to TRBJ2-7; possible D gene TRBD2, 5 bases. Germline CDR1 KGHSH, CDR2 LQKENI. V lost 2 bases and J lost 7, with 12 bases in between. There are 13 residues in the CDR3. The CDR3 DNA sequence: TGTGCCAGCTCACCAGGTGAGGGATGGGAGCAGTACTTC. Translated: CASSPGEGWEQYF.

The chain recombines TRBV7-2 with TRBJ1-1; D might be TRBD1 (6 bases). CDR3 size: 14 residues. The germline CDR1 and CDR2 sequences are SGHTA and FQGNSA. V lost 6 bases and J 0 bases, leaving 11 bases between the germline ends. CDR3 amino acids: CASSSGVMNTEAFF. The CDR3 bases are TGTGCCAGCAGTTCAGGGGTTATGAACACTGAAGCTTTCTTT.

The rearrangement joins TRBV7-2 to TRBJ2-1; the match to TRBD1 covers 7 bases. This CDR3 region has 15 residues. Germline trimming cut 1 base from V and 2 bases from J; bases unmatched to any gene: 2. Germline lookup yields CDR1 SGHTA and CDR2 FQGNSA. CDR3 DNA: TGTGCCAGCAGCTTAGTAGGGACAGCCTACAATGAGCAGTTCTTC. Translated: CASSLVGTAYNEQFF. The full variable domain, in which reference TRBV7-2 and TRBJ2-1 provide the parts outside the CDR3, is GAGVSQSPSNKVTEKGKDVELRCDPISGHTALYWYRQSLGQGLEFLIYFQGNSAPDKSGLPSDRFSAERTGGSVSTLTIQRTQQEDSAVYLCASSLVGTAYNEQFFGPGTRLTVL.

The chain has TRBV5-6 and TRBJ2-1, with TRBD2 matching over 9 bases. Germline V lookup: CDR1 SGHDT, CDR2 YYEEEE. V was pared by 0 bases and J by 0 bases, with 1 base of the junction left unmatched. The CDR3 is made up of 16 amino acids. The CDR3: CASSLVSGGSYNEQFF. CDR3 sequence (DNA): TGTGCCAGCAGCTTGGTTAGCGGGGGCTCCTACAATGAGCAGTTCTTC.

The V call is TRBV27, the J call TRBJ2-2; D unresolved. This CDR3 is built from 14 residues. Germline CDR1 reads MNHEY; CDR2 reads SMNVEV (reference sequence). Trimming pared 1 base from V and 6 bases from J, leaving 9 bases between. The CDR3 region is CASSLYISPGELFF. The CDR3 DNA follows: TGTGCCAGCAGTTTATATATTTCTCCCGGGGAGCTGTTTTTT.